This passage covers 15 T cell receptor beta chains from one sample sequenced in a study of shared clonotypes between healthy human individuals. Clones were sequenced by immunoSEQ multiplex PCR, and TCRdb holds only the in-frame ones, with some missing. The profile shows about 460,000 clones, roughly 80% of them singletons. The sequenced material came from PBMCs. These TCRs come from a middle-aged woman in good health. Some clones in this sample may be carry-over from other donors' samples.

For the CDR3, the DNA is TGTGCCAGCAGTTTGGGACTAGCGGGAAAAGATACGCAGTATTTT. It codes for CASSLGLAGKDTQYF. The J gene is TRBJ2-3, the V gene TRBV28; TRBD2 aligns across 13 bases. Germline V CDR1 and CDR2: MDHEN, SYDVKM. The CDR3 runs 15 residues. The J segment lost 5 bases and the V segment lost 3 bases, leaving 2 bases of the junction unmatched.

The chain joins TRBV7-2 to TRBJ2-1, with TRBD2 as a possible D gene (5 bases). The V gene lost 5 bases and the J gene lost 6 bases, with 20 bases spanning the gap. Germline loops: CDR1 SGHTA, CDR2 FQGNSA. The CDR3 has 16 amino acids. The CDR3 spells CASSRLSRDWGNEQFF. The CDR3 DNA sequence: TGTGCCAGCAGCCGCTTGTCCCGGGATTGGGGCAATGAGCAGTTCTTC.

In regard to this clone: A far larger clone differs by one base, so this is likely a read error. This sequence joins TRBV30 and TRBJ2-1; 7 bases agree with TRBD2. V dropped 1 base and J dropped 7; count of bases not matched to a gene: 10. CDR3 length equals 15 residues. The germline V gene has CDR1 GTSNPN and CDR2 SVGIG (reference sequence). CDR3 in DNA: TGTGCCTGGAGTGGGGCTAGCGGACCACAGAATGAGCAGTTCTTC. Translating gives CAWSGASGPQNEQFF.

This sequence joins TRBV29-1 and TRBJ2-7, with D unclear. This CDR3 is 12 amino acids long. V was pared by 4 bases and J by 5 bases, with 12 bases between. The germline V gene has CDR1 SQVTM and CDR2 ANQGSEA. The CDR3 here is CSVGHEPNEQYF. Here the CDR3 DNA reads TGCAGCGTTGGACATGAACCCAACGAGCAGTACTTC.

On this clone: A single base separates this from a much larger clone, so it may be a read error. The chain has TRBV5-1 and TRBJ1-3; D call uncertain. The V and J ends lost 2 bases and 0 bases respectively, with 9 bases between them. The germline V gene has CDR1 SGHRS and CDR2 YFSETQ. This CDR3 is 15 amino acids long. CDR3 nucleotide sequence: TGCGCCAGCAGCTTAACGATAAGCTCTGGAAACACCATATATTTT. This gives the protein CASSLTISSGNTIYF.

This clone came up once. The chain uses TRBV10-3 and TRBJ2-7; 11 bases are shared with TRBD1. With V trimmed by 10 bases and J by 3 bases, 11 bases remained unmatched. CDR3 length: 15 residues. Germline CDR1 ENHRY, CDR2 SYGVKD. The CDR3 nucleotides are TGTGCCAGTAGGGGCTATGGGACAGGGGGCTACGAGCAGTACTTC. Its translation is CASRGYGTGGYEQYF.

The chain couples TRBV6-5 to TRBJ2-7; D remains ambiguous. The V and J ends lost 0 bases and 2 bases respectively, with 11 bases between them. The CDR3 runs 15 residues. CDR1 is MNHEY and CDR2 is SVGAGI in the germline V gene. The CDR3 DNA follows: TGTGCCAGCAGTTACTCGTATACTGCCACCTACGAGCAGTACTTC. This sequence encodes CASSYSYTATYEQYF.

The chain recombines TRBV9 with TRBJ2-7, with TRBD2 matching 7 bases. The junction had 5 bases not matched to a gene; V was cut back by 3 bases and J by 2 bases. Looked up from germline, CDR1 is SGDLS and CDR2 is YYNGEE. The CDR3 sequence is 14 residues long. The CDR3 region has the DNA TGTGCCAGCAGCGATGGACTAGGAGCCTACGAGCAGTACTTC. This gives the protein CASSDGLGAYEQYF.

A note on this clone: Other DNA sequences within the sample encode an identical CDR3. V is TRBV27 and J is TRBJ2-7; D not certain. Germline CDR1 reads MNHEY; CDR2 reads SMNVEV (reference sequence). V dropped 0 bases and J dropped 2 bases, with 5 bases sitting between them. The CDR3 covers 13 residues. The CDR3 coding sequence is TGTGCCAGCAGTTTATCGCGTACCTACGAGCAGTACTTC. The encoded protein is CASSLSRTYEQYF.

This chain connects TRBV7-3 to TRBJ1-2, with D perhaps TRBD1 (6 bases). V was trimmed by 1 base and J by 7 bases, leaving 10 bases between them. The CDR3 runs to 13 residues. Germline-derived CDR1 and CDR2 are SGHTA and FQGTGA. The CDR3 here is CASSLRGGGGYTF. CDR3 DNA: TGTGCCAGCAGCTTAAGAGGGGGTGGTGGCTACACCTTC.

This clone has only a few counts. The J gene is TRBJ2-3, the V gene TRBV28, with TRBD2 matching 15 bases. V shed 6 bases and J 5 bases; nucleotides not matched to a gene: 3. The CDR3 extends over 15 amino acids. Germline V gene data show CDR1 as MDHEN and CDR2 as SYDVKM. CDR3 coding DNA: TGTGCCAGCAGACGGACTAGCGGGAGGGGAGATACGCAGTATTTT. The encoded protein is CASRRTSGRGDTQYF. The complete variable domain, with remaining parts taken from reference TRBV28 and TRBJ2-3, reads DVKVTQSSRYLVKRTGEKVFLECVQDMDHENMFWYRQDPGLGLRLIYFSYDVKMKEKGDIPEGYSVSREKKERFSLILESASTNQTSMYLCASRRTSGRGDTQYFGPGTRLTVL.

The J gene is TRBJ2-1, the V gene TRBV7-2; TRBD2 aligns across 14 bases. The trim removed 1 base at V and 2 bases at J, leaving 4 bases unmatched. The germline CDR1 and CDR2 sequences are SGHTA and FQGNSA. The CDR3 sequence is 18 residues long. CDR3 DNA sequence: TGTGCCAGCAGCTTAGGGACTAGCGGGAGGTGGGCCTACAATGAGCAGTTCTTC. Translating gives CASSLGTSGRWAYNEQFF.

The rearrangement uses TRBV7-2 and TRBJ1-5; 12 bases line up with TRBD1. The CDR3 totals 14 residues. The germline gives CDR1 SGHTA, CDR2 FQGNSA. V lost 8 bases and J lost 3; bases outside the gene matches: 2. CDR3 sequence reads: CASGTGGLNQPQHF. The CDR3 nucleotides are TGTGCCAGCGGGACAGGGGGCCTCAATCAGCCCCAGCATTTT.

The V and J genes are TRBV6-1 and TRBJ1-1, with a possible D match to TRBD1 (5 bases). The length of the CDR3 is 13 residues. Germline CDR1 and CDR2: MNHNS and SASEGT. Trimming cost V 5 bases and J 2 bases, with 9 bases left between them. In DNA, the CDR3 is TGTGCCAGCAGTCCGACAGAAAACACTGAAGCTTTCTTT. This translates into CASSPTENTEAFF.

Comments on this clone: Other DNA sequences from this sample encode an identical CDR3 as well. The chain employs TRBV5-1 and TRBJ2-2; tentative D call: TRBD2 (6 bases). The germline CDR1 and CDR2 sequences are SGHRS and YFSETQ. Trimming stripped 2 bases from V and 2 bases from J, with 10 bases between. This CDR3 is built from 15 residues. The CDR3 DNA reads TGCGCCAGCAGCTTAGGCGGGGCTAACACCGGGGAGCTGTTTTTT. Translating it yields CASSLGGANTGELFF.